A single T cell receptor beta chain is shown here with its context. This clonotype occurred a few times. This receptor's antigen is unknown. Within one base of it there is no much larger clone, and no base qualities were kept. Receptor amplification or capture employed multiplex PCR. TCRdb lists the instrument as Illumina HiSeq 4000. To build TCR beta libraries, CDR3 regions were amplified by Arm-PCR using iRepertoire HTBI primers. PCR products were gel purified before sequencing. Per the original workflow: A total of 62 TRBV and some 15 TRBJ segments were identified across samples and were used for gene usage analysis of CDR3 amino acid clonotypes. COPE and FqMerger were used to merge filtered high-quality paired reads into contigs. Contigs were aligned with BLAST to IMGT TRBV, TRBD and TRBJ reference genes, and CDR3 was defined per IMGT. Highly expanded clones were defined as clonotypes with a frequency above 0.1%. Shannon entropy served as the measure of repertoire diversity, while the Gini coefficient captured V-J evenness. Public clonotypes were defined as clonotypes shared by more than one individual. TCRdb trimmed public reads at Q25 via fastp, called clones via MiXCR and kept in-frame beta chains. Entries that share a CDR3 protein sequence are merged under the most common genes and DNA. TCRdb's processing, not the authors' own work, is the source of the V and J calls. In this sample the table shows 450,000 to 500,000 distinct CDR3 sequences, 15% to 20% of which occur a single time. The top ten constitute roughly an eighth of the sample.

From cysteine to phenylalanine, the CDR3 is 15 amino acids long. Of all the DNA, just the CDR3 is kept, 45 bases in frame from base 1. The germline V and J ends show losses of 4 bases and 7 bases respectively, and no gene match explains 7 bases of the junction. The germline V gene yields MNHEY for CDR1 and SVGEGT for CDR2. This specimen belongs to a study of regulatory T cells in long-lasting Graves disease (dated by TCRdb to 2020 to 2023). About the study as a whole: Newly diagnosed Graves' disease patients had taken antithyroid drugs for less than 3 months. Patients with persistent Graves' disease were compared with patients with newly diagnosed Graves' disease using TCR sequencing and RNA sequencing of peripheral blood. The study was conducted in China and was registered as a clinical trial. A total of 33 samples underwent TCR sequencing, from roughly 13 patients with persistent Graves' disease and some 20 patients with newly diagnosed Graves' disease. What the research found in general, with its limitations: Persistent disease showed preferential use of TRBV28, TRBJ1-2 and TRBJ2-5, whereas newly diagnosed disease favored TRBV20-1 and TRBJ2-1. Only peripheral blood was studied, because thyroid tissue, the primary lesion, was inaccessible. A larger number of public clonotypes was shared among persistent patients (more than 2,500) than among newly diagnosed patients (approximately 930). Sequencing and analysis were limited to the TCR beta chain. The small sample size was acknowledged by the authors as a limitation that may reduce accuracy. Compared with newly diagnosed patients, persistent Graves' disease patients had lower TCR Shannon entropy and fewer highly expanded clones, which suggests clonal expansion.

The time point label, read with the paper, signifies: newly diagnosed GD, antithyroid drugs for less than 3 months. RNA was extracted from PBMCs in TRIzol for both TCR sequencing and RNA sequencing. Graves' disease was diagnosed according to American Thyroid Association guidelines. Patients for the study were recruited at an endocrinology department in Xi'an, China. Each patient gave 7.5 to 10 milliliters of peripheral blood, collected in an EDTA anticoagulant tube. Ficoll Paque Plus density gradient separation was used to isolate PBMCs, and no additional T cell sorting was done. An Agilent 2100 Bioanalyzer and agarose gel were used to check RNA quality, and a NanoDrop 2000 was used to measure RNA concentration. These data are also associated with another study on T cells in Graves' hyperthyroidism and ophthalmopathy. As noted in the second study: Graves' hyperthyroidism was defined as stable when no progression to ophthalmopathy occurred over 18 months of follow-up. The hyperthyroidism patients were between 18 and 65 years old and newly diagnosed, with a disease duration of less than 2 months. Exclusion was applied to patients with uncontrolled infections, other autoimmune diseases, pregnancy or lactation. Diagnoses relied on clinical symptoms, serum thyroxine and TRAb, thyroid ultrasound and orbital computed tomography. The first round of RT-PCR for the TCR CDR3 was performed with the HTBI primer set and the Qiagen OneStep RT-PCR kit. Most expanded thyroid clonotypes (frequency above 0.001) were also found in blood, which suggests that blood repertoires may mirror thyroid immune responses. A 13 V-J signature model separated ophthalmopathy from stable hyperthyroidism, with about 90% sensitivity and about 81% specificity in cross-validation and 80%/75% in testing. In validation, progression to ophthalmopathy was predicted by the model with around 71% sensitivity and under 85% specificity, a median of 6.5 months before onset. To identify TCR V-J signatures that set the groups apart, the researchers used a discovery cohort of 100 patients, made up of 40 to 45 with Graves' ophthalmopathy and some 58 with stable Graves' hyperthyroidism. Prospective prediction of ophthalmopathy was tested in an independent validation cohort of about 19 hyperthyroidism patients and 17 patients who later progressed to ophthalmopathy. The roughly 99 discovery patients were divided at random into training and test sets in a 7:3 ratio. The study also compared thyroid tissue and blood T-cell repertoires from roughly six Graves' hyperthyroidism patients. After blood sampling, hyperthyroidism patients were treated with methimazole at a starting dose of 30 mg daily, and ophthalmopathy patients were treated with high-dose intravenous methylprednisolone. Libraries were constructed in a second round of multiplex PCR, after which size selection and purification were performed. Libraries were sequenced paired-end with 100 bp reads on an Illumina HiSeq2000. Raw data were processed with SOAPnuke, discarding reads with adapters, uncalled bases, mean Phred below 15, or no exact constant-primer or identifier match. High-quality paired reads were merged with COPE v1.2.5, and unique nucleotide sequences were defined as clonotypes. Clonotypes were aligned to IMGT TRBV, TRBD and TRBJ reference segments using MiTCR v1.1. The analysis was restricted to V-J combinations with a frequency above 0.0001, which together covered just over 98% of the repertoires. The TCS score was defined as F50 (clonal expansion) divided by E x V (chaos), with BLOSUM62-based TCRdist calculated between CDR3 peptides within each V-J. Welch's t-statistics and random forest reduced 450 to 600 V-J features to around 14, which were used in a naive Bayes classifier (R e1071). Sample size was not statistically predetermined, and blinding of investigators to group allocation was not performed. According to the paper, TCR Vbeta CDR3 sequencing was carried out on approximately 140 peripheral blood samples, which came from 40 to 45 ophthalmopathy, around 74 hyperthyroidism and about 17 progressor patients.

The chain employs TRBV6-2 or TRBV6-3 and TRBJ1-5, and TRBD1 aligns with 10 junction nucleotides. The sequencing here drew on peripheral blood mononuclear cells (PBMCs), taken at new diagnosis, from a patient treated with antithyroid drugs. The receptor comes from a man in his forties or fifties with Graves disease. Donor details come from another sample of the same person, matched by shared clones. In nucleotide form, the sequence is TGTGCCAGCAGTTCCCCCGGGACAGGGGACCAGCCCCAGCATTTT. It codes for CASSSPGTGDQPQHF.